These 25 T cell receptor beta chains share one sample of origin, sequenced in a study of T cells in tumors and immune-related adverse events. The assay was immunoSEQ multiplex PCR, and TCRdb's table has in-frame clones only and misses some. The data hold about 22,000 clones, with about 93% observed a single time. This material consisted of lymph node tissue, taken from a patient treated with anti-PD-1 therapy. Source of these receptors: a female donor with metastatic renal cell carcinoma.

The DNA for the CDR3 is TGTGCCATCAGTGAAGGGACAGATTATGGCTACACCTTC. This codes for CAISEGTDYGYTF. The V and J genes are TRBV10-3 and TRBJ1-2; 7 nucleotides line up with TRBD1. This CDR3 region has 13 residues. J gave up 5 bases and V 3 bases, and 3 bases lay outside the gene matches. Looked up from germline, CDR1 is ENHRY and CDR2 is SYGVKD.

This chain connects TRBV11-2 to TRBJ2-5; 8 bases align to TRBD2. Germline assignment: CDR1 SGHAT and CDR2 FQNNGV. The CDR3 consists of 16 residues. Trimming cost V 6 bases and J 5 bases; bases outside gene matches: 14. CDR3 in DNA: TGTGCCAGCAGTTTGCTAGCGGGCGGACATAGGGAGACCCAGTACTTC. This gives the protein CASSLLAGGHRETQYF.

This rearrangement joins TRBV30 to TRBJ2-6; D gene unclear. V lost 0 bases, J lost 4 bases, and 4 bases lay in between. Germline loops: CDR1 GTSNPN, CDR2 SVGIG (reference sequence). The CDR3 contains 13 residues. The CDR3 nucleotides are TGTGCCTGGAGTGTACGCGGGGCCAACGTCCTGACTTTC. It translates to CAWSVRGANVLTF. The full variable domain, rest sourced from reference TRBV30 and TRBJ2-6, is SQTIHQWPATLVQPVGSPLSLECTVEGTSNPNLYWYRQAAGRGLQLLFYSVGIGQISSEVPQNLSASRPQDRQFILSSKKLLLSDSGFYLCAWSVRGANVLTFGAGSRLTVL.

This clone was counted once. This chain links TRBV11-2 with TRBJ2-7, with D uncertain. CDR1 is SGHAT, CDR2 FQNNGV, per germline. This CDR3 is built from 16 residues. With 1 base removed from V and 0 bases from J, the gap between germline ends came to 13 bases. This CDR3 is CASSLVRVIISYEQYF. The CDR3, as DNA: TGTGCCAGCAGCTTAGTTAGGGTAATAATCTCCTACGAGCAGTACTTC.

V gene TRBV4-1 combines with J gene TRBJ2-3; 7 bases match TRBD2. J lost 2 bases, V lost 0 bases, and 5 bases had no gene match. This CDR3 is 16 amino acids long. CDR1 is MGHRA, CDR2 YSYEKL, per germline. DNA of the CDR3: TGCGCCAGCAGCCAAGAGGCTAGCGGTTCCACAGATACGCAGTATTTT. Translation gives CASSQEASGSTDTQYF.

The chain has TRBV5-1 and TRBJ2-7, with TRBD1 matching 11 bases. In germline, CDR1 is SGHRS, CDR2 YFSETQ. V was clipped by 4 bases and J by 3 bases; unmatched bases: 3. The CDR3 consists of 14 residues. CDR3 in amino acids: CASSHGTGGYEQYF. The DNA for the CDR3 is TGCGCCAGCAGCCACGGGACAGGGGGCTACGAGCAGTACTTC.

This chain connects TRBV15 to TRBJ1-2, with D possibly matching TRBD1 (6 bases). Per the germline V gene, CDR1 is LNHNV and CDR2 is YYDKDF (reference sequence). CDR3 length: 15 amino acids. Deletions cut 0 bases from V and 5 bases from J, with 13 bases between. The CDR3, as DNA: TGTGCCACCAGCAGAGATTACGCAGGGGTGTATGGCTACACCTTC. This gives the protein CATSRDYAGVYGYTF. Combining the CDR3 with reference TRBV15 and TRBJ1-2 gives the whole variable domain DAMVIQNPRYQVTQFGKPVTLSCSQTLNHNVMYWYQQKSSQAPKLLFHYYDKDFNNEADTPDNFQSRRPNTSFCFLDIRSPGLGDTAMYLCATSRDYAGVYGYTFGSGTRLTVV.

The V gene is TRBV2, the J gene TRBJ1-1; the D is unclear. Germline CDR1 reads SNHLY; CDR2 reads FYNNEI. The CDR3 length is 16 residues. With 7 bases removed from V and 3 bases from J, the gap between germline ends came to 21 bases. This chain's CDR3 is CASNPGVGRGDTEAFF. The CDR3 DNA sequence: TGTGCCAGCAACCCCGGGGTCGGCCGGGGAGACACTGAAGCTTTCTTT.

The chain has TRBV5-1 and TRBJ1-3; tentative D call: TRBD1 (6 bases). Germline lookup yields CDR1 SGHRS and CDR2 YFSETQ. The V end lost 2 bases, the J end lost 0 bases, and 9 bases lay between the germline ends. The CDR3 is made up of 15 amino acids. The CDR3, as DNA: TGCGCCAGCAGCTTACTACAGGGCTCTGGAAACACCATATATTTT. The encoded protein is CASSLLQGSGNTIYF.

This chain uses TRBV29-1 with TRBJ2-1, with D tentatively TRBD1 or TRBD2 (5 bases each). V lost 6 bases and J lost 5, with 20 bases in between. Germline-derived CDR1 and CDR2 are SQVTM and ANQGSEA. There are 15 residues in the CDR3. CDR3 coding DNA: TGCAGCGTACTTGGGGGAAGAGGATTCGACAATGAGCAGTTCTTC. It translates to CSVLGGRGFDNEQFF.

V is TRBV5-6 and J is TRBJ1-5; 7 positions match TRBD1. The CDR3 loop spans 15 amino acids. Germline loops: CDR1 SGHDT, CDR2 YYEEEE. V trimming: 3 bases; J trimming: 0 bases; junction bases outside the gene matches: 3. The CDR3, as DNA: TGTGCCAGCAGCTGGGGACAGCTTAGCAATCAGCCCCAGCATTTT. Its protein is CASSWGQLSNQPQHF.

The rearrangement uses TRBV15 and TRBJ1-2; TRBD1 aligns across 8 bases. Germline V gene data show CDR1 as LNHNV and CDR2 as YYDKDF (reference sequence). The J segment lost 4 bases and the V segment lost 3 bases, leaving 1 base of the junction unmatched. The CDR3 consists of 13 residues. The CDR3 loop reads CATSSGQGYGYTF. CDR3 coding DNA: TGTGCCACCAGCAGTGGACAGGGCTATGGCTACACCTTC.

The chain joins TRBV9 to TRBJ1-1, with D hard to call. Between the trimmed V and J ends, which lost 0 bases and 4 bases, there was a span of 10 bases. Per germline, CDR1 SGDLS and CDR2 YYNGEE. The CDR3 totals 14 residues. CDR3 nucleotides: TGTGCCAGCAGCGTAGGACCGATGAGCACTGAAGCTTTCTTT. This codes for CASSVGPMSTEAFF.

The chain has TRBV6-5 and TRBJ2-7, with TRBD2 as a possible D gene (6 bases). Per germline, CDR1 MNHEY and CDR2 SVGAGI. The CDR3 consists of 15 residues. V shed 0 bases and J shed 6 bases, with 15 bases lying between them. Here the CDR3 reads CASSYSIGGNGEQYF. Written as DNA, the CDR3 is TGTGCCAGCAGTTACTCGATAGGAGGGAACGGCGAGCAGTACTTC.

J is TRBJ2-4 and V is TRBV7-8, with no clear D. Looked up from germline, CDR1 is SGHVS and CDR2 is FQNEAQ. V dropped 1 base and J dropped 7 bases, with 2 bases sitting between them. The CDR3 runs to 11 residues. In nucleotides, the CDR3 is TGTGCCAGCAGCTTAGGCAACATTCAGTACTTC. It translates to CASSLGNIQYF. The entire variable domain, with the rest obtained from reference TRBV7-8 and TRBJ2-4, is as follows: GAGVSQSPRYKVAKRGQDVALRCDPISGHVSLFWYQQALGQGPEFLTYFQNEAQLDKSGLPSDRFFAERPEGSVSTLKIQRTQQEDSAVYLCASSLGNIQYFGAGTRLSVL.

CDR3 loop: CASSPLGVASYEQYF. The CDR3 nucleotides read TGTGCCAGCAGTCCTTTAGGGGTGGCCTCCTACGAGCAGTACTTC. V is TRBV14 and J is TRBJ2-7; possible D gene TRBD1, 5 bases. The CDR3 covers 15 residues. Germline loops: CDR1 SGHDN, CDR2 FVKESK. V dropped 6 bases and J dropped 0 bases, with 15 bases sitting between them.

The V and J genes are TRBV11-3 and TRBJ2-1; the match to TRBD2 covers 7 bases. The CDR3 runs to 15 residues. Germline V gene sequence: CDR1 SGHNT, CDR2 YENEEA. After removal of 3 bases from V and 4 bases from J, the junction contained 6 bases not matched to a gene. This CDR3 reads CASSFGGSQYNEQFF. The CDR3 coding sequence is TGTGCCAGCAGCTTCGGCGGGAGTCAGTACAATGAGCAGTTCTTC.

The chain combines TRBV4-1 with TRBJ2-5; D is undetermined. Between the trimmed V and J ends, which lost 1 base and 5 bases, there was a span of 11 bases. The germline V gene encodes CDR1 MGHRA and CDR2 YSYEKL. The CDR3 covers 14 residues. The CDR3 DNA sequence: TGCGCCAGCAGCCAAGGGCTAGTTAGGGAGACCCAGTACTTC. Translation gives CASSQGLVRETQYF.

The J gene is TRBJ2-7, the V gene TRBV7-5; the table gives TRBD1 as D, unverified against the DNA. TRBV7-5 is a pseudogene segment. The CDR3 loop spans 17 amino acids. CDR3 sequence: CVRSPNRDRGRLDEQYF. The CDR3 DNA sequence: TGTGTCAGAAGCCCCAACCGGGACAGGGGGCGACTTGACGAGCAGTACTTC.

V gene TRBV28 combines with J gene TRBJ1-2; D call uncertain. V lost 6 bases to trimming and J lost 8 bases, with 16 bases between them. This CDR3 has 13 residues. The germline V gene has CDR1 MDHEN and CDR2 SYDVKM. For the CDR3, the DNA is TGTGCCAGCAGGACACAGTCCCAGCGCGGCTACACCTTC. Translated: CASRTQSQRGYTF.

The rearrangement uses TRBV15 and TRBJ1-6; D unclear. The V gene lost 0 bases and the J gene lost 9 bases, with 18 bases spanning the gap. The CDR3 sequence is 17 residues long. CDR1 and CDR2 from the germline V gene are LNHNV and YYDKDF (reference sequence). CDR3 protein: CATSRDLIAALSSPLHF. CDR3 bases: TGTGCCACCAGCAGAGATCTTATTGCTGCTCTCTCTTCACCCCTCCACTTT.

The chain employs TRBV11-2 and TRBJ1-1; no clear D. The ends were cut back, 0 bases at V and 4 bases at J, with 12 bases in the middle. This CDR3 contains 15 residues. Germline CDR1 reads SGHAT; CDR2 reads FQNNGV. The CDR3 here is CASSLESIIPTEAFF. The CDR3 DNA follows: TGTGCCAGCAGCTTAGAGTCAATAATCCCCACTGAAGCTTTCTTT.

The CDR3 DNA sequence: TGTGCCAGTAGCCTCCTAAATGAGCAGTTCTTC. The encoded protein is CASSLLNEQFF. This sequence joins TRBV19 and TRBJ2-1; D is unclear. Germline V gene sequence: CDR1 LNHDA, CDR2 SQIVND (reference sequence). V lost 6 bases and J lost 7, with 7 bases in between. This CDR3 comprises 11 residues.

The chain links TRBV4-2 to TRBJ2-2, with TRBD2 matching over 12 bases. V was clipped by 4 bases and J by 7 bases; unmatched bases: 7. The CDR3 length is 16 residues. CDR1 and CDR2 (germline): LGHNA, YNFKEQ. The CDR3 DNA sequence: TGTGCCAGCAGCCTTGGACTAGCGGGGATAGACGGGGAGCTGTTTTTT. Its protein is CASSLGLAGIDGELFF.

This chain links TRBV7-9 with TRBJ1-1; D is unclear. Trimming cost V 3 bases and J 0 bases, with 5 bases left between them. The CDR3 extends over 13 amino acids. Germline V gene data show CDR1 as SEHNR and CDR2 as FQNEAQ (reference sequence). CDR3 sequence: CASSFGLNTEAFF. CDR3 in DNA: TGTGCCAGCAGCTTTGGGTTGAACACTGAAGCTTTCTTT.